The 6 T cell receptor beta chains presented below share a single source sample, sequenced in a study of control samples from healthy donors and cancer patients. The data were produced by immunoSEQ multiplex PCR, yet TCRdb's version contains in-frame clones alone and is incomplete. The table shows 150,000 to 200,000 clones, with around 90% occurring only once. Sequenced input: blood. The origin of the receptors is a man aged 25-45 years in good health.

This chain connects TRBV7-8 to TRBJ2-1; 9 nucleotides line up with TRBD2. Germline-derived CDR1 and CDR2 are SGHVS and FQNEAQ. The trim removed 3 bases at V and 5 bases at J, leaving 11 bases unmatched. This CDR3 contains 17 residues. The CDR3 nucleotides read TGTGCCAGCAGCTTCAGAAGTAGGACTAGCGCACACAATGAGCAGTTCTTC. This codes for CASSFRSRTSAHNEQFF.

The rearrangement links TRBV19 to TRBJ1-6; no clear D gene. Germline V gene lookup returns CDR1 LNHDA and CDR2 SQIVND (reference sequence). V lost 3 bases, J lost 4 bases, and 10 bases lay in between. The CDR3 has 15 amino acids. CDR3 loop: CASSIWPEYNSPLHF. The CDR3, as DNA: TGTGCCAGTAGTATCTGGCCAGAGTATAATTCACCCCTCCACTTT. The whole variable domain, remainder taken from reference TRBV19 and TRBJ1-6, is DGGITQSPKYLFRKEGQNVTLSCEQNLNHDAMYWYRQDPGQGLRLIYYSQIVNDFQKGDIAEGYSVSREKKESFPLTVTSAQKNPTAFYLCASSIWPEYNSPLHFGNGTRLTVT.

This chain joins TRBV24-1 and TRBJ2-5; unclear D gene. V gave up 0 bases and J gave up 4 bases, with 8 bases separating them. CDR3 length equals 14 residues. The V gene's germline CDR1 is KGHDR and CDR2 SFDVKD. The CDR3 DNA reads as TGTGCCACCAGTGATTTGGGATCTTTAGAGACCCAGTACTTC. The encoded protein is CATSDLGSLETQYF.

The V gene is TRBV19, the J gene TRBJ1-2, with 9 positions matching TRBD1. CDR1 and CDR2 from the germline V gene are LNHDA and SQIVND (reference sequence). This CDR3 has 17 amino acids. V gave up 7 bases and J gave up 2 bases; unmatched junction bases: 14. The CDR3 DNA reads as TGTGCCAGTATCCAACTGGGACAGGGAAGAACAAACTATGGCTACACCTTC. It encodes CASIQLGQGRTNYGYTF.

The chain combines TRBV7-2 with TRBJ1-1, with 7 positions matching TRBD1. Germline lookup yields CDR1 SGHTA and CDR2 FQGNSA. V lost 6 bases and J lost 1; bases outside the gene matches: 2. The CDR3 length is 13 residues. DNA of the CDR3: TGTGCCAGCAGAAGGGACAGGAACACTGAAGCTTTCTTT. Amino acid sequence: CASRRDRNTEAFF.

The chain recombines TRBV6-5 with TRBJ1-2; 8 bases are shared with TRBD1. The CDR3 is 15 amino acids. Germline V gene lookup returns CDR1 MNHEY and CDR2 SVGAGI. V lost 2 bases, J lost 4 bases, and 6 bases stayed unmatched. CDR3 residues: CASSYGTGYSYGYTF. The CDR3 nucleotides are TGTGCCAGCAGTTACGGGACAGGCTATAGCTATGGCTACACCTTC.